A selection of T cell receptor beta chains follows, all from one sample in a study of T cells after yellow fever vaccination. MiXCR, run by TCRdb on the 5' RACE reads, gives a single entry per CDR3 protein. The sample includes over 110,000 distinct CDR3 sequences, 7.7% of them seen just once. This specimen consisted of CD4+ T cells sorted from PBMCs, obtained 5 days after the yellow fever booster vaccination. The source is a man aged 25-40 years who received the YFV17D yellow fever vaccine. CDR3s include the opening cysteine and the closing phenylalanine or tryptophan.

J gene | CDR3 length | V gene | CDR3 protein
TRBJ2-1 | 13 | TRBV5-1 | CASSGGQVLEQFF
TRBJ1-5 | 16 | TRBV6-5 | CASSTRGDGAHQPQHF
TRBJ2-5 | 13 | TRBV12-3/TRBV12-4 | CASTRLATETQYF
TRBJ2-3 | 15 | TRBV7-2 | CASSPNALGTDTQYF
TRBJ2-7 | 13 | TRBV15 | CATSRGQGHEQYF
TRBJ1-5 | 12 | TRBV19 | CASSIPNRAQHF
TRBJ2-2 | 16 | TRBV18 | CASSPGRDRAPGELFF
TRBJ2-1 | 13 | TRBV11-2 | CASSIQGDNEQFF
TRBJ2-6 | 18 | TRBV11-2 | CASSWPRDRGSGANVLTF
TRBJ1-5 | 19 | TRBV7-8 | CASSFFSGTALRGNQPQHF
TRBJ2-3 | 12 | TRBV7-2 | CASSPGADTQYF
TRBJ2-7 | 12 | TRBV7-2 | CASSRVGELRPF
TRBJ2-5 | 15 | TRBV7-6 | CASSLAEAGVETQYF
TRBJ2-7 | 14 | TRBV20-1 | CSAYGQGSSYEQYF
TRBJ1-1 | 11 | TRBV29-1 | CSGSKNTEAFF
TRBJ1-5 | 13 | TRBV20-1 | CSANPGFNQPQHF
TRBJ2-1 | 14 | TRBV23-1 | CASSHPTGDSEQFF
TRBJ2-7 | 15 | TRBV11-2 | CASSASGGVGYEQYF
TRBJ1-5 | 13 | TRBV20-1 | CSARNRDVQPQHF
TRBJ1-2 | 13 | TRBV7-2 | CASNPDRSGGYTF
TRBJ2-3 | 16 | TRBV7-9 | CASSAAGDSVADTQYF
TRBJ2-7 | 14 | TRBV5-1 | CASSLATGGYEQYF
TRBJ2-5 | 13 | TRBV3-1 | CASSLRGKETQYF
TRBJ1-1 | 16 | TRBV5-1 | CASSLGAGGMNTEAFF
TRBJ2-1 | 13 | TRBV5-1 | CASSPTSGREQFF
TRBJ2-7 | 16 | TRBV20-1 | CSFRPQAPGFTYEQYF
TRBJ1-1 | 15 | TRBV4-1 | CASSQDTGPVTEAFF
TRBJ2-7 | 13 | TRBV20-1 | CSARDPGTYEQYF
TRBJ2-4 | 15 | TRBV5-4 | CASSLMGSSGNIQYF
TRBJ2-5 | 14 | TRBV12-3/TRBV12-4 | CASTLTGGRETQYF
TRBJ2-2 | 15 | TRBV6-2/TRBV6-3 | CASSKDSTRTGELFF
TRBJ2-7 | 14 | TRBV5-1 | CASSTASGDYEQYF
TRBJ2-7 | 15 | TRBV5-1 | CASSLGTDRAYEQYF
TRBJ2-5 | 16 | TRBV6-1 | CASKWAAGTIQETQYF
TRBJ2-7 | 14 | TRBV5-1 | CASSFTGLKNEQYF
TRBJ2-3 | 15 | TRBV5-1 | CASSLVGRGPDTQYF
TRBJ1-2 | 14 | TRBV12-5 | CASGLVGRGDGYTF
TRBJ2-1 | 18 | TRBV5-6 | CASSPLGGSPQSGNEQFF
TRBJ2-5 | 12 | TRBV29-1 | CSVEFGRETQYF
TRBJ2-5 | 14 | TRBV6-2/TRBV6-3 | CASSYPVGIGTQYF
TRBJ2-7 | 16 | TRBV4-3 | CASSQGSGTGTYEQYF